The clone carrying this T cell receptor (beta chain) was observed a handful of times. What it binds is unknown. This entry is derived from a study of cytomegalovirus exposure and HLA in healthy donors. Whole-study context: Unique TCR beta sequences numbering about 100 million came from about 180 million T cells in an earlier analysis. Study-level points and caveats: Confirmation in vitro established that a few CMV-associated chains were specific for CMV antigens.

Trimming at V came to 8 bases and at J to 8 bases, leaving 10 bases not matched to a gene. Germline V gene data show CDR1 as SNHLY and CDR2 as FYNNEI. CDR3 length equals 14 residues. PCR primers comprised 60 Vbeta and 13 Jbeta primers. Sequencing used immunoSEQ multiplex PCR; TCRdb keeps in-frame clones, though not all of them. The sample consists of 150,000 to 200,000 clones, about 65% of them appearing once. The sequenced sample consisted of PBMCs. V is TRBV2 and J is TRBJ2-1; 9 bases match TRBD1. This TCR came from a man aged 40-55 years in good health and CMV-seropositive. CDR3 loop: CASFRDRVSDEQFF. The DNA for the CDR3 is TGTGCCAGCTTCCGGGACAGGGTATCAGATGAGCAGTTCTTC.